This T cell receptor beta chain originates from a study of vaccination effects on CD4 cells after COVID-19. Sequencing followed a ViraFEST assay step that expanded antigen-specific CD4+ T cells with viral peptide pools. Culture lasted about 11 days before CD4+ T cell isolation. Each participant received a vaccine that was either BNT162b2 or mRNA-1273, given as two doses. V was trimmed by 3 bases and J by 6 bases, leaving 12 bases between them. The CDR3 has 13 amino acids. Germline CDR1 is GTSNPN and CDR2 is SVGIG (reference sequence). A word on this clone: The antigen remains unidentified.

Clones were sequenced by immunoSEQ multiplex PCR, and TCRdb holds only the in-frame ones, with some missing. Of about 69,000 clones listed, 74% are singletons. Sample: CD4+ T cells from PBMCs cultured with HCoV-229E spike peptides, taken after COVID-19 vaccination. This chain connects TRBV30 to TRBJ2-4; a weak D match, TRBD1 (5 bases). This receptor was taken from a human donor who received a COVID-19 vaccine. This CDR3 is CAWSLKRGNIQYF. The CDR3 DNA reads as TGTGCCTGGAGCCTCAAAAGGGGAAACATTCAGTACTTC.